The clone carrying this T cell receptor beta chain was detected many times. Its specificity is unknown. The data belong to a study of read filtering for tumor transcriptome and immune sequencing. Study overall: By R-ISS, stages I, II and III held 8, 16 and 7 patients. Transcriptome libraries were built from DNase-treated RNA. TCR-mapped reads were about 3.5 to 10.27 million with IR-seq versus roughly 80 to 1273 with RNA-seq. General study findings and limits: About 81.9% of IR-seq clonotypes had one read, totaling approximately 3.5% of reads; RNA-seq: around 77% and 45%.

Trimming took off 5 bases at V and 6 bases at J, with 14 bases between the two ends. The CDR3 runs to 13 residues. The germline gives CDR1 SQVTM, CDR2 ANQGSEA. This library used approximately 390 ng RNA and molecular barcoded adaptors spanning alpha/delta and beta/gamma chains. TCRdb fed the reads into MiXCR, producing one record per CDR3 protein. Of about 63,000 distinct CDR3 sequences in the sample, about 15% were seen once. The chain recombines TRBV29-1 with TRBJ2-1; no definite D call. The sample comprised a population of CD138-negative cells sorted from bone marrow. The sequence was collected from a donor at least 40 years old with multiple myeloma. As DNA, the CDR3 is TGCAGCGTTTCACGATCTAGTGGCAATGAGCAGTTCTTC. This gives the protein CSVSRSSGNEQFF.